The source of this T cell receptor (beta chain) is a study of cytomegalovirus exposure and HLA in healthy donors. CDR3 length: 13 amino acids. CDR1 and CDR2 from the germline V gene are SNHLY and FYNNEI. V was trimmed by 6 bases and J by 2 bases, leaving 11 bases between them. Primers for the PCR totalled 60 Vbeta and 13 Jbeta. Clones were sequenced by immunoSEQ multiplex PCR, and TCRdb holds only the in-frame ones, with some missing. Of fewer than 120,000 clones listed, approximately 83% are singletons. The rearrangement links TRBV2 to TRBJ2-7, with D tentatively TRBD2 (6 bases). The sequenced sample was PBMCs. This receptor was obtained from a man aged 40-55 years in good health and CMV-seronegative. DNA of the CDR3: TGTGCCAGCAGACCGGGGGTTACCTACGAGCAGTACTTC. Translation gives CASRPGVTYEQYF.